This passage covers 29 T cell receptor beta chains from one sample sequenced in a study of CD8+CD57+ T cells in acquired aplastic anemia. The study profiled TCR beta VDJ and CDR3 using genomic DNA as template. TCRdb processed the reads anew with MiXCR; each CDR3 protein has one entry. The sample has a few hundred thousand distinct CDR3 sequences, around three fifths seen once. The material sequenced was sorted CD4+, CD8+, or CD8+CD57+ T cells (not recorded which) from PBMCs. These receptors were collected from a human donor with severe aplastic anemia or a healthy control (not recorded which).

With respect to this clonotype: The DNA is omitted, as the CDR3 cannot be located on it reliably, and the CDR3 follows TCRdb's listing. This rearrangement joins TRBV20-1 to TRBJ1-2. Looked up from germline, CDR1 is DFQATT and CDR2 is SNEGSKA (reference sequence). The CDR3 region is 11 residues in length, termini included. CDR3 sequence reads: CSARVGVGNTF.

The V gene is TRBV7-8, the J gene TRBJ1-1; D is uncertain. Trimming took off 1 base at V and 1 base at J, with 7 bases between the two ends. Germline CDR1 reads SGHVS; CDR2 reads FQNEAQ. The CDR3 is 14 amino acids. In DNA form, the CDR3 reads TGTGCCAGCAGCTTAGAGCGACGGAACACTGAAGCTTTCTTT. Amino acid sequence: CASSLERRNTEAFF.

Ten or more counts support this clonotype. The chain is built from TRBV11-2 and TRBJ1-2; D gene uncertain. This CDR3 has 15 residues. Between the trimmed V and J ends, which lost 1 base and 0 bases, there was a span of 9 bases. CDR1 and CDR2 (germline): SGHAT, FQNNGV. This chain's CDR3 is CASSLGGPANYGYTF. CDR3 nucleotide sequence: TGTGCCAGCAGCTTAGGTGGACCCGCTAACTATGGCTACACCTTC.

Ten or more counts support this clonotype. The CDR3 coding sequence is TGTGCCAGCAGCTTAGAGGGCCGTCTGGGACGGGCTTTCTTT. It codes for CASSLEGRLGRAFF. The V and J genes are TRBV7-9 and TRBJ1-1; D is perhaps TRBD1 (5 bases). Germline lookup yields CDR1 SEHNR and CDR2 FQNEAQ (reference sequence). The length of the CDR3 is 14 residues. V lost 1 base and J lost 11, with 17 bases in between.

The chain has TRBV7-9 and TRBJ1-1; 7 positions match TRBD1. The CDR3 length is 17 residues. Germline lookup yields CDR1 SEHNR and CDR2 FQNEAQ (reference sequence). The ends lost 1 base at V and 0 bases at J; junction bases unmatched: 8. The CDR3 is CASSLGETGYMNTEAFF. As DNA, the CDR3 is TGTGCCAGCAGCTTAGGGGAGACAGGGTATATGAACACTGAAGCTTTCTTT.

The V gene is TRBV19, the J gene TRBJ1-5, with TRBD1 as a possible D gene (6 bases). V was pared by 3 bases and J by 6 bases, with 15 bases between. Germline CDR1 and CDR2: LNHDA and SQIVND (reference sequence). CDR3 size: 15 residues. CDR3 nucleotide sequence: TGTGCCAGTAGTATTTATCGGGGGGCGGTTCAGCCCCAGCATTTT. This gives the protein CASSIYRGAVQPQHF.

This clonotype was detected only a few times. The chain carries TRBV30 and TRBJ1-2; D remains unclear. From germline, CDR1 is GTSNPN and CDR2 SVGIG (reference sequence). The CDR3 covers 13 residues. V lost 2 bases and J lost 3, with 10 bases in between. Here the CDR3 DNA reads TGTGCCTGGAGTCCCCAGCTCGACTATGGCTACACCTTC. Its translation: CAWSPQLDYGYTF.

In this sample, this clonotype turned up a few times. The CDR3 region has the DNA TGCAGTGCTAGAGTAGGGGAGACTGAAGCTTTCTTT. Translating gives CSARVGETEAFF. The chain employs TRBV20-1 and TRBJ1-1; possible D gene TRBD1, 5 bases. Germline CDR1 is DFQATT and CDR2 is SNEGSKA (reference sequence). This CDR3 is built from 12 residues. The germline V and J ends were trimmed by 1 base and 5 bases, with 8 bases remaining between them.

V is TRBV10-1 and J is TRBJ2-7, with 13 positions matching TRBD2. The V segment lost 2 bases and the J segment 2 bases; nucleotides outside the gene matches: 0. This CDR3 comprises 15 residues. Germline CDR1 reads WNHNN; CDR2 reads SYGVQD (reference sequence). The CDR3 region is CASSEGLAGAYEQYF. As DNA, the CDR3 is TGCGCCAGCAGTGAGGGACTAGCGGGGGCCTACGAGCAGTACTTC.

There are many counts of this clonotype. CDR3 amino acids: CSARTGANEKLFF. The CDR3 nucleotides read TGCAGCGCTAGGACAGGGGCTAATGAAAAACTGTTTTTT. This sequence joins TRBV29-1 and TRBJ1-4; 9 nucleotides match TRBD1. Germline V gene lookup returns CDR1 SQVTM and CDR2 ANQGSEA. V lost 7 bases and J lost 3; bases outside the gene matches: 3. CDR3 size: 13 residues. Drawing the rest from reference TRBV29-1 and TRBJ1-4, the complete variable domain is SAVISQKPSRDICQRGTSLTIQCQVDSQVTMMFWYRQQPGQSLTLIATANQGSEATYESGFVIDKFPISRPNLTFSTLTVSNMSPEDSSIYLCSARTGANEKLFFGSGTQLSVL.

In the case of this clonotype: One end of the junction is discordant with germline, which a read error may explain. The CDR3 DNA reads TGTGCCAACAGCTTAACAGGCCTGGCGGGAGGCTACACCTTC. Protein: CANSLTGLAGGYTF. V is TRBV7-8 and J is TRBJ1-2; D may be TRBD1 (5 bases). The CDR3 consists of 14 residues. Germline loops: CDR1 SGHVS, CDR2 FQNEAQ.

The chain employs TRBV7-3 and TRBJ2-5, with TRBD1 identical over 10 bases. With 2 bases clipped from V and 4 bases from J, the junction kept 7 bases outside the gene matches. The CDR3 length is 16 residues. The germline gives CDR1 SGHTA, CDR2 FQGTGA. The CDR3 here is CASSLGGQGRRETQYF. The CDR3 DNA sequence: TGTGCCAGCAGCTTAGGGGGACAGGGGAGGCGAGAGACCCAGTACTTC. The complete variable domain, with remaining parts taken from reference TRBV7-3 and TRBJ2-5, reads GAGVSQTPSNKVTEKGKYVELRCDPISGHTALYWYRQSLGQGPEFLIYFQGTGAADDSGLPNDRFFAVRPEGSVSTLKIQRTERGDSAVYLCASSLGGQGRRETQYFGPGTRLLVL.

The chain combines TRBV7-3 with TRBJ2-7; D remains unclear. The V end was cut by 5 bases, the J end by 5 bases, with 13 bases between. The CDR3 is made up of 13 amino acids. The germline gives CDR1 SGHTA, CDR2 FQGTGA. CDR3 sequence (DNA): TGTGCCAGCAGCCAAGAATGGAGCAACGAGCAGTACTTC. This translates into CASSQEWSNEQYF.

The genes are TRBV24-1 and TRBJ2-5; 8 bases align to TRBD2. This CDR3 has 17 amino acids. Trimming at V came to 5 bases and at J to 3 bases, leaving 13 bases not matched to a gene. The germline V gene encodes CDR1 KGHDR and CDR2 SFDVKD. The CDR3 DNA reads TGTGCCACCAGTGGCAACCCCTCAGCGGGAGAAAAAGAGACCCAGTACTTC. This codes for CATSGNPSAGEKETQYF.

This chain connects TRBV20-1 to TRBJ1-4; tentative D call: TRBD1 (5 bases). The V gene's germline CDR1 is DFQATT and CDR2 SNEGSKA (reference sequence). Deletions cut 1 base from V and 7 bases from J, with 10 bases between. This CDR3 has 13 residues. The CDR3: CSARVSGGEKLFF. The CDR3 DNA follows: TGCAGTGCTAGAGTCAGCGGGGGTGAAAAACTGTTTTTT.

This clonotype was detected a few times. The J gene is TRBJ2-7, the V gene TRBV10-3; 11 bases fit TRBD2. The trim removed 4 bases at V and 3 bases at J, leaving 2 bases unmatched. Per the germline V gene, CDR1 is ENHRY and CDR2 is SYGVKD. The CDR3 has 14 amino acids. The CDR3 reads CAISGGTSGYEQYF. The CDR3 nucleotides read TGTGCCATCAGTGGGGGGACTAGCGGCTACGAGCAGTACTTC.

The rearrangement links TRBV7-9 to TRBJ1-6; 10 bases are shared with TRBD1. The germline CDR1 and CDR2 sequences are SEHNR and FQNEAQ (reference sequence). The CDR3 totals 17 residues. The V gene end was trimmed by 5 bases and the J gene end by 5 bases; junction bases not matched to a gene: 9. CDR3 coding DNA: TGTGCCAGCAGCACCCCCACGGGGACAGGGGATAATTCACCCCTCCACTTT. Amino acid sequence: CASSTPTGTGDNSPLHF. The whole variable domain, filled in from reference TRBV7-9 and TRBJ1-6, reads DTGVSQNPRHKITKRGQNVTFRCDPISEHNRLYWYRQTLGQGPEFLTYFQNEAQLEKSRLLSDRFSAERPKGSFSTLEIQRTEQGDSAMYLCASSTPTGTGDNSPLHFGNGTRLTVT.

The chain combines TRBV5-1 with TRBJ2-5; D is uncertain. The germline gives CDR1 SGHRS, CDR2 YFSETQ. V lost 5 bases and J 3 bases, leaving 5 bases between the germline ends. The CDR3 extends over 11 amino acids. The CDR3 DNA sequence: TGCGCCAGCAGAGTTGAAGAGACCCAGTACTTC. This translates into CASRVEETQYF.

Ten or more counts support this clonotype. The rearrangement uses TRBV6-5 and TRBJ1-5; 7 bases fit TRBD1. Unmatched junction bases numbered 7, after V lost 6 bases and J lost 5 bases. Germline V CDR1 and CDR2: MNHEY, SVGAGI. The CDR3 has 14 residues. The CDR3 region is CASSLTGVHQPQHF. In nucleotides, the CDR3 is TGTGCCAGCAGCCTTACAGGGGTACATCAGCCCCAGCATTTT.

The V call is TRBV2, the J call TRBJ1-1; 7 nucleotides line up with TRBD1. Looked up from germline, CDR1 is SNHLY and CDR2 is FYNNEI. The V segment lost 6 bases and the J segment 8 bases; nucleotides outside the gene matches: 6. The CDR3 is 12 residues long. The CDR3 reads CASRDGGQEAFF. DNA for the CDR3: TGTGCCAGCAGAGATGGGGGACAGGAAGCTTTCTTT.

A note on this clonotype: Germline and junction disagree at one end, which may indicate a read error. J is TRBJ2-7 and V is TRBV9; perhaps TRBD2 as D (5 bases). The CDR3 is 17 amino acids. Germline assignment: CDR1 SGDLS and CDR2 YYNGEE. CDR3 sequence reads: CASSVVRLEDDSYEQHF. The CDR3 nucleotides read TGTGCCAGCAGCGTAGTAAGGTTGGAGGATGACTCCTACGAGCAGCACTTC.

The chain carries TRBV7-2 and TRBJ2-5, with 7 bases that match TRBD2. V shed 4 bases and J 2 bases; nucleotides not matched to a gene: 4. There are 14 residues in the CDR3. Germline CDR1 reads SGHTA; CDR2 reads FQGNSA. The CDR3 here is CASSWIGGQETQYF. CDR3 bases: TGTGCCAGCAGCTGGATCGGGGGGCAAGAGACCCAGTACTTC.

The V call is TRBV2, the J call TRBJ1-6; 10 positions match TRBD1. The germline V gene encodes CDR1 SNHLY and CDR2 FYNNEI. V was clipped by 7 bases and J by 7 bases; unmatched bases: 4. The CDR3 is 14 amino acids. The CDR3 region has the DNA TGTGCCAGCACCCCGGACAGGGGGAATTCACCCCTCCACTTT. Amino acids: CASTPDRGNSPLHF.

J is TRBJ2-7 and V is TRBV10-3; 12 bases fit TRBD1. The CDR3 loop spans 17 amino acids. Germline loops: CDR1 ENHRY, CDR2 SYGVKD. V gave up 6 bases and J gave up 3 bases; unmatched junction bases: 12. CDR3 sequence: CAISRKGQGAGGYEQYF. The DNA for the CDR3 is TGTGCCATCAGCCGGAAGGGACAGGGGGCGGGAGGCTACGAGCAGTACTTC.

The chain combines TRBV7-9 with TRBJ2-7, with D perhaps matching TRBD1 (7 bases). CDR1 and CDR2 (germline): SEHNR, FQNEAQ (reference sequence). Trimming took 0 bases from V and 7 from J, leaving 13 bases between them. This CDR3 spans 14 amino acids. The DNA for the CDR3 is TGTGCCAGCAGCTTAGCCAGGGGGGCTAGAGAGCAGTACTTC. This translates into CASSLARGAREQYF.

V and J are TRBV6-5 and TRBJ2-1; D remains ambiguous. The V gene's germline CDR1 is MNHEY and CDR2 SVGAGI. Between the trimmed V and J ends, which lost 7 bases and 7 bases, there was a span of 8 bases. This CDR3 region has 11 residues. The DNA for the CDR3 is TGTGCCAGCACGTCCCGGAATGAGCAGTTCTTC. Protein: CASTSRNEQFF.

The rearrangement joins TRBV24-1 to TRBJ2-5; D might be TRBD2 (5 bases). CDR1 KGHDR and CDR2 SFDVKD come from the germline V gene. V lost 4 bases, J lost 4 bases, and 15 bases lay in between. The CDR3 is 15 residues long. CDR3: CATSDPTGVGETQYF. CDR3 bases: TGTGCCACCAGTGACCCAACCGGGGTTGGAGAGACCCAGTACTTC.

This clonotype was found many times. V and J are TRBV19 and TRBJ1-4; 8 positions agree with TRBD1. The CDR3 sequence is 14 residues long. Germline V gene sequence: CDR1 LNHDA, CDR2 SQIVND (reference sequence). The ends lost 10 bases at V and 7 bases at J; junction bases unmatched: 11. The CDR3 DNA is TGTGCCATCCAGGGGGCTTGTCGTGCTGAAAAACTGTTTTTT. Its translation: CAIQGACRAEKLFF.

The genes are TRBV6-4 and TRBJ1-2, with D maybe TRBD1 (6 bases). Germline CDR1 is MRHNA and CDR2 is SNTAGT. The CDR3 is 15 amino acids. Trimming removed 4 bases from V and 5 bases from J, with 17 bases in between. In DNA, the CDR3 is TGTGCCAGCAGTGCCCCTACAGGGTTTGGGTATGGCTACACCTTC. Its translation is CASSAPTGFGYGYTF.